This TCR beta chain was sequenced for a study of T cells in Graves' hyperthyroidism and ophthalmopathy. RNA transcripts yielded amplified TCR beta CDR3 regions. First-round RT-PCR with HTBI primers amplified the TCR CDR3 region. Using its own MiXCR run on the multiplex PCR reads, TCRdb lists one record per CDR3 protein. Among around 600,000 distinct CDR3 sequences listed, around 14% were seen once. This CDR3 spans 18 amino acids. V shed 0 bases and J 6 bases; nucleotides not matched to a gene: 13. Germline assignment: CDR1 MGHRA and CDR2 YSYEKL. This clonotype was observed a few times. The sequence was collected from a woman aged 18-29 years with Graves' ophthalmopathy. J is TRBJ2-1 and V is TRBV4-1; 8 positions match TRBD2. Sequencing was performed on blood. The CDR3 sequence: CASSQDLLAGSFGNEQFF. The CDR3, as DNA: TGCGCCAGCAGCCAAGATCTATTAGCGGGATCCTTTGGCAATGAGCAGTTCTTC.